This T cell receptor (beta chain) comes out of a study of CD8 T cells in Susac syndrome. Turning to the study itself: At the time their blood was drawn, patients with Susac syndrome were either therapy-naive, on corticosteroids (with some of them also receiving intravenous immunoglobulin), or on intravenous immunoglobulin alone.

With random hexamers, roughly 0.45 to 1 ug RNA was reverse transcribed. The CDR3 of TCR beta was amplified by immunoSEQ multiplex PCR across 54 Vbeta and 13 Jbeta. TCRdb itself ran the immunoSEQ multiplex PCR reads through MiXCR, one entry per CDR3 protein. The top ten hold 0.15% to 0.2% of the sample, which has 200,000 to 250,000 distinct CDR3 sequences, less than 95% seen once. V gave up 6 bases and J gave up 7 bases; unmatched junction bases: 2. The length of the CDR3 is 11 residues. The germline gives CDR1 SEHNR, CDR2 FQNEAQ (reference sequence). The sequencing input was CD4+ T cells from PBMCs. The source is a human donor with Susac syndrome. The rearrangement joins TRBV7-9 to TRBJ1-1; 7 positions agree with TRBD1. The CDR3 DNA is TGTGCCAGCAGAGGGGACAGTGAAGCTTTCTTT. It yields the protein CASRGDSEAFF.